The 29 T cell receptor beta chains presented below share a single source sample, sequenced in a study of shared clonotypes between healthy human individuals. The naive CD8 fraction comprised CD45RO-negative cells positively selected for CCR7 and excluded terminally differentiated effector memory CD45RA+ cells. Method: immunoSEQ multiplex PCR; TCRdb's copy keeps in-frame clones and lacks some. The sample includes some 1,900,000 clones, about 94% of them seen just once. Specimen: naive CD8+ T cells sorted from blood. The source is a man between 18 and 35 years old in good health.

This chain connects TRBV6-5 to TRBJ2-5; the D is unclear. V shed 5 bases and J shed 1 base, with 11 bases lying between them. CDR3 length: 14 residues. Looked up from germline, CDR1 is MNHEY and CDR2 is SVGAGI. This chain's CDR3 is CASSRLSPQETQYF. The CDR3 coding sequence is TGTGCCAGCAGTCGTTTAAGCCCCCAAGAGACCCAGTACTTC.

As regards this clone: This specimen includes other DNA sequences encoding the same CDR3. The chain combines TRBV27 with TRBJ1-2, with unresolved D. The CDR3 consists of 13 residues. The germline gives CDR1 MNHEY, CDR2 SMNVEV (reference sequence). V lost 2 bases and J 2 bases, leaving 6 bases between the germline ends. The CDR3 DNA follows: TGTGCCAGCAGTTTAATGGGAAACTATGGCTACACCTTC. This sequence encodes CASSLMGNYGYTF.

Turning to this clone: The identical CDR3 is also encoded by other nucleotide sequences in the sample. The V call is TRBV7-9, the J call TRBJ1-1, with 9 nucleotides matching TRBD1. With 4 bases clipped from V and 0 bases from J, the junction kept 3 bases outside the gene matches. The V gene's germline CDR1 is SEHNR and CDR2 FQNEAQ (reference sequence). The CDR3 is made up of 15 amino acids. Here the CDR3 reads CASSSGTGLNTEAFF. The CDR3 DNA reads TGTGCCAGCAGCTCCGGGACAGGGCTGAACACTGAAGCTTTCTTT.

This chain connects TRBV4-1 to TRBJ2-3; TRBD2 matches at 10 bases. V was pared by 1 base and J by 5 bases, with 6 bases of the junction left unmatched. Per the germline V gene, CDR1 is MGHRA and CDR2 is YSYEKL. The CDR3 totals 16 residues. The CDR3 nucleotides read TGCGCCAGCAGCCAAGTCGTCCTAGCGGGGGAAGATACGCAGTATTTT. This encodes CASSQVVLAGEDTQYF.

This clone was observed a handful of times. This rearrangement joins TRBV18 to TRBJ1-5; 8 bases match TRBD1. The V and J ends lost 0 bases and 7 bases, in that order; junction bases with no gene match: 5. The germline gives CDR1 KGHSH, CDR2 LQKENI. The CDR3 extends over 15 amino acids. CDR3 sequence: CASSPPDREAQPQHF. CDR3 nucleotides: TGTGCCAGCTCACCACCGGACAGGGAAGCCCAGCCCCAGCATTTT.

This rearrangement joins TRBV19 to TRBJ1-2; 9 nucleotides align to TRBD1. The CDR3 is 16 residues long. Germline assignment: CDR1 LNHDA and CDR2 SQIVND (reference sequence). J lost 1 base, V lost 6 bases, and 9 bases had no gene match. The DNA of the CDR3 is TGTGCCAGTAGACCGGGACAGGGTTTGAATAACTATGGCTACACCTTC. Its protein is CASRPGQGLNNYGYTF.

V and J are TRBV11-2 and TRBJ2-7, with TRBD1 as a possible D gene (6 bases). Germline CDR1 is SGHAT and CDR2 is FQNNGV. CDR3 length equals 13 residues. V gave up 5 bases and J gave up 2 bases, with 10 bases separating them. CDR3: CASSHGQTYEQYF. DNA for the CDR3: TGTGCCAGCAGCCATGGACAGACCTACGAGCAGTACTTC. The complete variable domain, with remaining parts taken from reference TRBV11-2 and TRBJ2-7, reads EAGVAQSPRYKIIEKRQSVAFWCNPISGHATLYWYQQILGQGPKLLIQFQNNGVVDDSQLPKDRFSAERLKGVDSTLKIQPAKLEDSAVYLCASSHGQTYEQYFGPGTRLTVT.

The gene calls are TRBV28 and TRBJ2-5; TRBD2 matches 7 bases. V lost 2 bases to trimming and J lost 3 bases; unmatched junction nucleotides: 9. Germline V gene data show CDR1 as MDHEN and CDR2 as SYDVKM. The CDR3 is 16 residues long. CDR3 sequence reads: CASSLRAGPPKETQYF. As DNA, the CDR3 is TGTGCCAGCAGTTTAAGAGCGGGGCCCCCCAAAGAGACCCAGTACTTC.

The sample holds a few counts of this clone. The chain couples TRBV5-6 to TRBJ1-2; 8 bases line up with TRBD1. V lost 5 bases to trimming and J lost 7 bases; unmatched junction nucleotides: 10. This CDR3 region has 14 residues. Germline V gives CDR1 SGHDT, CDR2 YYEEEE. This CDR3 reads CASRAGTGIIGYTF. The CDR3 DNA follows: TGTGCCAGCAGGGCCGGGACAGGAATAATTGGCTACACCTTC.

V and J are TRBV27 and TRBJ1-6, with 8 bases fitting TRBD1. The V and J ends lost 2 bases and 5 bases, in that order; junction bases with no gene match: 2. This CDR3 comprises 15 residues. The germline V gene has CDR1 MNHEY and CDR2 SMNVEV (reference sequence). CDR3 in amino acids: CASSLQGAHNSPLHF. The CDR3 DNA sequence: TGTGCCAGCAGTTTACAGGGGGCCCATAATTCACCCCTCCACTTT.

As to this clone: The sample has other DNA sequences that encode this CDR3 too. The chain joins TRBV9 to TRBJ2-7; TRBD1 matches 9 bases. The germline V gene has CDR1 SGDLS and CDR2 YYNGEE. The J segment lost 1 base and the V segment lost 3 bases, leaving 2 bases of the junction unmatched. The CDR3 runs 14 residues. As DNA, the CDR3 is TGTGCCAGCAGCGAAGGACAGGGGTCCTACGAGCAGTACTTC. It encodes CASSEGQGSYEQYF. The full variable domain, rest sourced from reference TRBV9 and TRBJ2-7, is DSGVTQTPKHLITATGQRVTLRCSPRSGDLSVYWYQQSLDQGLQFLIQYYNGEERAKGNILERFSAQQFPDLHSELNLSSLELGDSALYFCASSEGQGSYEQYFGPGTRLTVT.

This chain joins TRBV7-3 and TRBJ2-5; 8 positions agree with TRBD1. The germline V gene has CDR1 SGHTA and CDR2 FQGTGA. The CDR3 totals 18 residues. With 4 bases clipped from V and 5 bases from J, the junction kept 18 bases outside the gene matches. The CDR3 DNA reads TGTGCCAGCAGCTCCCTTGGACCGGGACAGGAGGCGGGGGAGACCCAGTACTTC. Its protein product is CASSSLGPGQEAGETQYF.

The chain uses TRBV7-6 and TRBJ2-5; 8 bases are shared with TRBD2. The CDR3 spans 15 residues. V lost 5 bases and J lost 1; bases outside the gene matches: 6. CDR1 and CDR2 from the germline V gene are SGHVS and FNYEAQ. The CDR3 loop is CASSPTREGQETQYF. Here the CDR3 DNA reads TGTGCCAGCAGCCCGACCCGGGAGGGCCAAGAGACCCAGTACTTC.

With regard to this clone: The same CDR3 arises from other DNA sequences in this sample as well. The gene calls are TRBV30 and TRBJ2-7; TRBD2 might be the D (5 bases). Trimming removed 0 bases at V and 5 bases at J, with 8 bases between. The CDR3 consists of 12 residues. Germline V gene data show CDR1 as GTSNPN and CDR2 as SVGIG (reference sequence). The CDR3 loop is CAWSVGRNEQYF. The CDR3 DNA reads TGTGCCTGGAGTGTAGGGAGAAACGAGCAGTACTTC.

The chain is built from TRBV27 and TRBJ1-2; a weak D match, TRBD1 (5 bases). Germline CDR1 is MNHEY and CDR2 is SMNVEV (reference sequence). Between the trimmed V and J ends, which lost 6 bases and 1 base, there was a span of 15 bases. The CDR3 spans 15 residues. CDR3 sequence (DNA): TGTGCCAGCAGCAGTCGGGACGGCAGTAACTATGGCTACACCTTC. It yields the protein CASSSRDGSNYGYTF.

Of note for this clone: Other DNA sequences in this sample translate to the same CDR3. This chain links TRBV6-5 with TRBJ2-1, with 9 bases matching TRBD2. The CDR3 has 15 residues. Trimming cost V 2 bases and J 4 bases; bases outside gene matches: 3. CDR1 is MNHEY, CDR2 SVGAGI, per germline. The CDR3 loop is CASSYGLAGYNEQFF. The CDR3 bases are TGTGCCAGCAGTTACGGGCTAGCGGGGTACAATGAGCAGTTCTTC.

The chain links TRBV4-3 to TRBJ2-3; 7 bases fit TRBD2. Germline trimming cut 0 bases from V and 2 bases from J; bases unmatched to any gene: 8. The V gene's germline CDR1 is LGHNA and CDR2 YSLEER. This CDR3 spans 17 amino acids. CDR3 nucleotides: TGCGCCAGCAGCCAAGACAGGGCTAGCGGTTACACAGATACGCAGTATTTT. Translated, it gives CASSQDRASGYTDTQYF.

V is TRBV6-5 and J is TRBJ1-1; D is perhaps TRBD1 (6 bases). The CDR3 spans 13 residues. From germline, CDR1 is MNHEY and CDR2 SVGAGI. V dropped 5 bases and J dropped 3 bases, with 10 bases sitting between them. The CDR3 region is CASSPQGYTEAFF. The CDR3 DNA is TGTGCCAGCAGTCCCCAGGGGTACACTGAAGCTTTCTTT.

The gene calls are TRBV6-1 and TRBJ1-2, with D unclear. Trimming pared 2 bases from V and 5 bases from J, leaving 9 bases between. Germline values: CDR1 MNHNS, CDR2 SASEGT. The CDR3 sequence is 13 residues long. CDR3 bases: TGTGCCAGCAGTGAAAACATGGGATATGGCTACACCTTC. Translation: CASSENMGYGYTF.

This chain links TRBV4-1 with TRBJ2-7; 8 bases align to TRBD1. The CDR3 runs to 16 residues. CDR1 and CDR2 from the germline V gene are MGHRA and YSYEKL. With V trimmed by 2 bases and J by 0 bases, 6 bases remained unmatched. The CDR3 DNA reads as TGCGCCAGCAGCCAACCGACAGGGGCTAGCTCCTACGAGCAGTACTTC. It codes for CASSQPTGASSYEQYF.

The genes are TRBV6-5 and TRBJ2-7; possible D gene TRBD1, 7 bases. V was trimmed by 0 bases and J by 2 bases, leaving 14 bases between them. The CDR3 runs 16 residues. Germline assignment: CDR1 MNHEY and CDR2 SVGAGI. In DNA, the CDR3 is TGTGCCAGCAGTTACTCTACAGGGGAGGCGGCCTACGAGCAGTACTTC. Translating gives CASSYSTGEAAYEQYF.

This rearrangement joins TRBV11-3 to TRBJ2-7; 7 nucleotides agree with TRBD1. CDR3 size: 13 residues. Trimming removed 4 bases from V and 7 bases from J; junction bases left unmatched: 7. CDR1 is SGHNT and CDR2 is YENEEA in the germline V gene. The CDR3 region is CASSYRQGWEQYF. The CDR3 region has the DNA TGTGCCAGCAGCTACAGACAGGGATGGGAGCAGTACTTC. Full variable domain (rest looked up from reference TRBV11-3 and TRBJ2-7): EAGVVQSPRYKIIEKKQPVAFWCNPISGHNTLYWYLQNLGQGPELLIRYENEEAVDDSQLPKDRFSAERLKGVDSTLKIQPAELGDSAVYLCASSYRQGWEQYFGPGTRLTVT.

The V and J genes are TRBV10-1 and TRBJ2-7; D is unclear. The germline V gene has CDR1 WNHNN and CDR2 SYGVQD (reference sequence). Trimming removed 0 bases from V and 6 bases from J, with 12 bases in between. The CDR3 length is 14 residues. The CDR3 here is CASSESIGPGEQYF. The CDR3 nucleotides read TGCGCCAGCAGTGAGTCCATCGGTCCCGGCGAGCAGTACTTC.

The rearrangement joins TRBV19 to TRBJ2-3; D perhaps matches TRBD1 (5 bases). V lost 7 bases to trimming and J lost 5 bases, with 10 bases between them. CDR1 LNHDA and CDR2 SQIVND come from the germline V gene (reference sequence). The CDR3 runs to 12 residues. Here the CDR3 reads CASIGAVDTQYF. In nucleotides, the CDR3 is TGTGCCAGTATAGGGGCGGTAGATACGCAGTATTTT.

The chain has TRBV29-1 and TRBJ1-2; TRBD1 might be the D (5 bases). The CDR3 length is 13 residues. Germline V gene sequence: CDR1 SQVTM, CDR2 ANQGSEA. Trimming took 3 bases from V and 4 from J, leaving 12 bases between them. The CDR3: CSVDSREFYGYTF. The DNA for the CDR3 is TGCAGCGTTGATAGCAGGGAATTCTATGGCTACACCTTC.

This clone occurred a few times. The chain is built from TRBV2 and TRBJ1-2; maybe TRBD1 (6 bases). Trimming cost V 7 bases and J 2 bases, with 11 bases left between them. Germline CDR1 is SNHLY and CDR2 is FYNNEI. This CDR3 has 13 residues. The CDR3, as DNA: TGTGCCAGCATTCGGACAGAGAACTATGGCTACACCTTC. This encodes CASIRTENYGYTF.

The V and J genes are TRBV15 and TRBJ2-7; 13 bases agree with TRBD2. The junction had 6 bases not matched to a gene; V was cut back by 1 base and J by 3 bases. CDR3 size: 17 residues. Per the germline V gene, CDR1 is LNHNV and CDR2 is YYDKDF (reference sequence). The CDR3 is CATSRGTSGSKIYEQYF. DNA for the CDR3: TGTGCCACCAGCAGAGGGACTAGCGGGAGTAAAATCTACGAGCAGTACTTC. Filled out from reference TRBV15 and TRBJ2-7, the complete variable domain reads DAMVIQNPRYQVTQFGKPVTLSCSQTLNHNVMYWYQQKSSQAPKLLFHYYDKDFNNEADTPDNFQSRRPNTSFCFLDIRSPGLGDTAMYLCATSRGTSGSKIYEQYFGPGTRLTVT.

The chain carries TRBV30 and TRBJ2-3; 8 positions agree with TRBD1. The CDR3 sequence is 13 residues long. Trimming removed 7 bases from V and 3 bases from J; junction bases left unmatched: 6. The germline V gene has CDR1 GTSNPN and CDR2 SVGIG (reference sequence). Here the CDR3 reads CAFDRGRTDTQYF. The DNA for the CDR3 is TGTGCCTTCGACAGGGGAAGGACAGATACGCAGTATTTT.

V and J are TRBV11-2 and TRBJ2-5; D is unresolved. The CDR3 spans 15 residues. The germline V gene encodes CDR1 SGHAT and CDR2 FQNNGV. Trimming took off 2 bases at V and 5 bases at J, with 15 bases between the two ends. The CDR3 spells CASSLSPLNRETQYF. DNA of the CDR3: TGTGCCAGCAGCTTAAGCCCACTAAATCGCGAGACCCAGTACTTC.